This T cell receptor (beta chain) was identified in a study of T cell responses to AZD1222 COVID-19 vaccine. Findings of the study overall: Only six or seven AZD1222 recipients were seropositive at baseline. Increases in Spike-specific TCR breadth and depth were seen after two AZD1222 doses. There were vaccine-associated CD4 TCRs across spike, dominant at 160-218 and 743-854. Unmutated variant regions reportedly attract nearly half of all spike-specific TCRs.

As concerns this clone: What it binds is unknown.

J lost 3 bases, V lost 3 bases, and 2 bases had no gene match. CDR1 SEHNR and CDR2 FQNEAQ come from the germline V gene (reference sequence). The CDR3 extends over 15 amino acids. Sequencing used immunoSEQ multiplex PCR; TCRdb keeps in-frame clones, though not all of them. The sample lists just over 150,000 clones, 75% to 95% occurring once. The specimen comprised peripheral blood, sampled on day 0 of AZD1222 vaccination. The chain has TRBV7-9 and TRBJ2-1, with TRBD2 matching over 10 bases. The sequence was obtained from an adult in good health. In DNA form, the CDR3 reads TGTGCCAGCAGCTTTCCTAGCGGGAGCTACAATGAGCAGTTCTTC. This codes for CASSFPSGSYNEQFF.